This T cell receptor beta chain was identified in a study of T cell changes during pregnancy in multiple sclerosis. Germline V lookup: CDR1 LNHDA, CDR2 SQIVND (reference sequence). J was trimmed by 0 bases and V by 9 bases; bases with no gene match: 7. This CDR3 comprises 14 residues. Generated by immunoSEQ multiplex PCR, the TCRdb table keeps only in-frame clones and is missing some. The sample comprises 56,000 or so clones, 88% of which are singletons, and around 0.38% rests with the top ten. V is TRBV19 and J is TRBJ1-1; 7 positions match TRBD1. The source of this sequence is a female donor with multiple sclerosis, enrolled in a pregnancy study. The sample was CD4+ T cells from peripheral blood mononuclear cells, taken in the third trimester of pregnancy. DNA of the CDR3: TGTGCCAGCAAGGGGGACAGTATGAACACTGAAGCTTTCTTT. As protein: CASKGDSMNTEAFF.